These 9 T cell receptor beta chains share one sample of origin, sequenced in a study of early T cells in non-severe SARS-CoV-2 infection. TCRdb itself ran the 5' RACE reads through MiXCR, one entry per CDR3 protein. The repertoire has approximately 64,000 distinct CDR3 sequences, roughly 18% of them found once; the top ten carry roughly 10%. The specimen was whole blood, collected at baseline. These receptors were taken from an adult who was a healthcare worker with PCR-confirmed SARS-CoV-2 infection or an uninfected control (not recorded which).

The chain links TRBV20-1 to TRBJ2-1, with 12 bases that match TRBD2. The germline CDR1 and CDR2 sequences are DFQATT and SNEGSKA (reference sequence). J was trimmed by 6 bases and V by 5 bases; bases with no gene match: 5. The length of the CDR3 is 14 residues. The CDR3 sequence is CSALGLAGTNEQFF. The CDR3, as DNA: TGCAGTGCTCTAGGACTAGCGGGGACCAATGAGCAGTTCTTC.

In its sample, this clonotype was seen once. V usage is TRBV20-1 and J usage is TRBJ2-3; D call uncertain. This CDR3 has 14 amino acids. From germline, CDR1 is DFQATT and CDR2 SNEGSKA (reference sequence). The V end was cut by 3 bases, the J end by 0 bases, with 10 bases between. The CDR3 DNA reads TGCAGTGCTAGCGTAAGGAAAAGCACAGATACGCAGTATTTT. As protein: CSASVRKSTDTQYF.

V usage is TRBV28 and J usage is TRBJ2-7; 8 bases map to TRBD1. The CDR3 is 15 amino acids. The trim removed 2 bases at V and 0 bases at J, leaving 3 bases unmatched. In germline, CDR1 is MDHEN, CDR2 SYDVKM. As DNA, the CDR3 is TGTGCCAGCAGTTTAGCAGGGGGCGCCTCCTACGAGCAGTACTTC. Its translation: CASSLAGGASYEQYF.

The chain combines TRBV18 with TRBJ1-1, with D possibly matching TRBD1 (5 bases). The germline CDR1 and CDR2 sequences are KGHSH and LQKENI. Trimming shortened V by 8 bases and J by 10 bases, and 14 bases separated the two germline ends. The CDR3 consists of 11 residues. As DNA, the CDR3 is TGTGCCAGCCACACCGGGACGGTAGCTTTCTTT. Its protein product is CASHTGTVAFF.

V and J are TRBV6-1 and TRBJ2-1; TRBD2 matches at 8 bases. The CDR3 contains 17 residues. CDR1 is MNHNS, CDR2 SASEGT, per germline. With 4 bases clipped from V and 5 bases from J, the junction kept 13 bases outside the gene matches. The CDR3 DNA reads TGTGCCAGCAGTGGCCGGGGGGGAGCGGGACAAGACAATGAGCAGTTCTTC. It is translated as CASSGRGGAGQDNEQFF.

CDR3 coding DNA: TGTGCCAGCAGCTTGGAGCGCACAGATACGCAGTATTTT. It encodes CASSLERTDTQYF. The chain couples TRBV7-6 to TRBJ2-3; D is unclear. In germline, CDR1 is SGHVS, CDR2 FNYEAQ. Trimming cost V 3 bases and J 1 base, with 5 bases left between them. The CDR3 totals 13 residues.

V usage is TRBV25-1 and J usage is TRBJ1-1, with D perhaps TRBD1 (6 bases). Trimming cost V 3 bases and J 7 bases, with 15 bases left between them. Germline values: CDR1 MGHDK, CDR2 SYGVNS. CDR3 length: 14 amino acids. The CDR3 loop reads CASSEGKQGHEAFF. CDR3 nucleotide sequence: TGTGCCAGCAGTGAGGGAAAACAGGGCCATGAAGCTTTCTTT.

This clonotype was counted only a few times. The rearrangement joins TRBV5-1 to TRBJ2-7; D ambiguous. In germline, CDR1 is SGHRS, CDR2 YFSETQ. This CDR3 region has 12 residues. The ends were cut back, 4 bases at V and 3 bases at J, with 8 bases in the middle. The CDR3 DNA is TGCGCCAGCAGCCCAGACAACTACGAGCAGTACTTC. Translation: CASSPDNYEQYF.

The gene calls are TRBV27 and TRBJ2-3; D might be TRBD1 (6 bases). Trimming removed 6 bases at V and 6 bases at J, with 19 bases between. CDR1 is MNHEY and CDR2 is SMNVEV in the germline V gene (reference sequence). This CDR3 has 15 residues. The CDR3 loop reads CASRRNRVPIDTQYF. In DNA, the CDR3 is TGTGCCAGCAGACGCAACAGGGTTCCAATTGATACGCAGTATTTT.